These 23 T cell receptor beta chains were sequenced from one sample in a study of blood T cells in healthy people across ages. Using a J-beta primer mix together with a sample-barcoded 5' primer, a second PCR was run for roughly 7 to 12 cycles. TCRdb used MiXCR to reprocess the 5' RACE reads, holding one entry per CDR3 protein. The sample records some 1.8 million distinct CDR3 sequences, about 39% being singletons. The sequenced sample consisted of blood. Receptors were obtained from a human donor in good health.

V gene TRBV20-1 combines with J gene TRBJ1-1; D remains ambiguous. Germline-derived CDR1 and CDR2 are DFQATT and SNEGSKA (reference sequence). This CDR3 has 13 residues. V shed 0 bases and J shed 3 bases, with 8 bases lying between them. CDR3 sequence reads: CSARESADTEAFF. In nucleotides, the CDR3 is TGCAGTGCTAGAGAATCGGCCGACACTGAAGCTTTCTTT.

V and J are TRBV3-1 and TRBJ1-6, with no clear D. CDR1 is LGHDT, CDR2 YNNKEL, per germline (reference sequence). Trimming stripped 3 bases from V and 10 bases from J, with 7 bases between. This CDR3 spans 12 amino acids. CDR3 DNA sequence: TGTGCCAGCAGCCAGAGCTCATCACCCCTCCACTTT. It yields the protein CASSQSSSPLHF.

This clonotype was seen a few times. The chain is built from TRBV7-2 and TRBJ1-6; possibly TRBD1 for D (6 bases). Germline loops: CDR1 SGHTA, CDR2 FQGNSA. V was pared by 4 bases and J by 13 bases, with 11 bases between. The CDR3 spans 12 residues. CDR3 DNA: TGTGCCAGCAGCTACACAGGGTCCCCCCTCCACTTT. It specifies CASSYTGSPLHF.

The chain carries TRBV3-1 and TRBJ2-5; D is unclear. This CDR3 is 15 amino acids long. V was trimmed by 0 bases and J by 4 bases, leaving 12 bases between them. The V gene's germline CDR1 is LGHDT and CDR2 YNNKEL (reference sequence). The chain's CDR3 is CASSQDLDLGETQYF. The DNA of the CDR3 is TGTGCCAGCAGCCAAGACCTGGATTTAGGAGAGACCCAGTACTTC.

The chain has TRBV28 and TRBJ2-5, with 8 bases identical to TRBD2. The CDR3 runs 14 residues. Per germline, CDR1 MDHEN and CDR2 SYDVKM. The trim removed 3 bases at V and 3 bases at J, leaving 3 bases unmatched. The CDR3 sequence: CASSFWTSKETQYF. In DNA, the CDR3 is TGTGCCAGCAGTTTCTGGACTAGCAAAGAGACCCAGTACTTC.

The chain employs TRBV15 and TRBJ1-2; a possible D gene is TRBD1 (5 bases). The V gene lost 0 bases and the J gene lost 4 bases, with 9 bases spanning the gap. Germline CDR1 reads LNHNV; CDR2 reads YYDKDF (reference sequence). The CDR3 covers 14 residues. CDR3 in amino acids: CATSRDQGGYGYTF. The CDR3 nucleotides are TGTGCCACCAGCAGAGATCAGGGAGGCTATGGCTACACCTTC.

This clonotype was seen a few times. V is TRBV28 and J is TRBJ2-4; D gene uncertain. With the DNA end fitting TRBJ2-5 better, the J assignment may be wrong. From germline, CDR1 is MDHEN and CDR2 SYDVKM. This CDR3 spans 16 amino acids. DNA for the CDR3: TGTGCCAGCAGTTTATCCAACAGTGAGTTAAAGGAGACCCAGTACTTC. This encodes CASSLSNSELKETQYF.

As to this clonotype: One junction end disagrees with the germline gene, perhaps due to a read error. This sequence joins TRBV7-9 and TRBJ2-3; unclear D gene. This CDR3 is built from 16 residues. Germline-derived CDR1 and CDR2 are SEHNR and FQNEAQ (reference sequence). Here the CDR3 reads CASSTSDTTVEDAQYF. CDR3 DNA sequence: TGTGCCAGCAGCACCAGTGATACCACCGTGGAAGATGCGCAGTATTTT.

The J gene is TRBJ2-1, the V gene TRBV5-5, with 8 positions matching TRBD2. The germline gives CDR1 SGHKS, CDR2 YYEKEE (reference sequence). The CDR3 totals 17 residues. With V trimmed by 0 bases and J by 0 bases, 5 bases remained unmatched. The CDR3 bases are TGTGCCAGCAGCTTGGTCGAACTAGCGGACTCCTACAATGAGCAGTTCTTC. Its protein product is CASSLVELADSYNEQFF.

J is TRBJ1-5 and V is TRBV29-1, with 10 bases aligning to TRBD1. The CDR3 is made up of 14 amino acids. The ends lost 6 bases at V and 7 bases at J; junction bases unmatched: 9. CDR1 is SQVTM, CDR2 ANQGSEA, per germline. The CDR3 coding sequence is TGCAGCGTCTTGACAGGGGGCGCAGGACAGCCCCAGCATTTT. This sequence encodes CSVLTGGAGQPQHF.

Concerning this clonotype: Compared with germline, one end of the junction differs, possibly owing to a read error. The genes are TRBV7-2 and TRBJ1-6; D perhaps matches TRBD1 (5 bases). This CDR3 contains 13 residues. CDR1 SGHTA and CDR2 FQGNSA come from the germline V gene. The CDR3 nucleotides read TGTGCCGGCAGCTTAGGGGCGAATTCACCCCTCCACTTT. It is translated as CAGSLGANSPLHF.

This clonotype came up a few times. V and J are TRBV11-3 and TRBJ1-1; D gene uncertain. The CDR3 is 13 residues long. Germline CDR1 reads SGHNT; CDR2 reads YENEEA. V was cut by 3 bases and J by 1 base, with 6 bases left in between. CDR3: CASSFDTNTEAFF. CDR3 sequence (DNA): TGTGCCAGCAGCTTTGATACGAACACTGAAGCTTTCTTT. Full variable domain (rest looked up from reference TRBV11-3 and TRBJ1-1): EAGVVQSPRYKIIEKKQPVAFWCNPISGHNTLYWYLQNLGQGPELLIRYENEEAVDDSQLPKDRFSAERLKGVDSTLKIQPAELGDSAVYLCASSFDTNTEAFFGQGTRLTVV.

This clonotype was recorded a few times. The V and J genes are TRBV12-3 or TRBV12-4 and TRBJ2-1, with a weak D call TRBD1 (6 bases). This CDR3 is 15 amino acids long. V shed 5 bases and J shed 0 bases, with 11 bases lying between them. The CDR3 bases are TGTGCCAGCAGTACAGGGTATTTCTCCTACAATGAGCAGTTCTTC. Amino acids: CASSTGYFSYNEQFF.

V is TRBV7-9 and J is TRBJ1-4; no clear D. Germline V gene sequence: CDR1 SEHNR, CDR2 FQNEAQ (reference sequence). V lost 2 bases and J 4 bases, leaving 11 bases between the germline ends. CDR3 length equals 15 residues. The CDR3 loop is CASSLLTDLNEKLFF. The CDR3 region has the DNA TGTGCCAGCAGCTTACTGACGGACCTTAATGAAAAACTGTTTTTT.

CDR3 bases: TGCAGTGCTACCCCTCCGGGACCCCCAAACACAATTTCCACAGATACGCAGTATTTT. As protein: CSATPPGPPNTISTDTQYF. V usage is TRBV20-1 and J usage is TRBJ2-3; D tentatively fits TRBD1 or TRBD2 (5 bases each). CDR1 is DFQATT and CDR2 is SNEGSKA in the germline V gene (reference sequence). Trimming shortened V by 4 bases and J by 2 bases, and 28 bases separated the two germline ends. The CDR3 has 19 residues.

The rearrangement links TRBV2 to TRBJ2-1; 9 bases fit TRBD1. Trimming at V came to 0 bases and at J to 9 bases, leaving 6 bases not matched to a gene. The CDR3 consists of 15 residues. Germline lookup yields CDR1 SNHLY and CDR2 FYNNEI. CDR3 sequence: CASSEALTGGIEQFF. In DNA, the CDR3 is TGTGCCAGCAGTGAAGCTCTTACAGGGGGCATTGAGCAGTTCTTC.

The rearrangement joins TRBV20-1 to TRBJ1-2, with D perhaps TRBD1 (5 bases). The V end was cut by 1 base, the J end by 4 bases, with 16 bases between. The CDR3 sequence is 15 residues long. Germline V gene data show CDR1 as DFQATT and CDR2 as SNEGSKA (reference sequence). CDR3 nucleotides: TGCAGTGCTAGAGTTCGGTCGGGGCTGGGCTATGGCTACACCTTC. This encodes CSARVRSGLGYGYTF.

The chain joins TRBV20-1 to TRBJ2-3; TRBD2 matches at 10 bases. Germline lookup yields CDR1 DFQATT and CDR2 SNEGSKA (reference sequence). The CDR3 spans 17 residues. V trimming: 0 bases; J trimming: 1 base; junction bases outside the gene matches: 7. The CDR3 reads CSAREAGGRGGTDTQYF. The CDR3 DNA follows: TGCAGTGCTAGAGAAGCGGGGGGGCGAGGTGGCACAGATACGCAGTATTTT.

The chain uses TRBV20-1 and TRBJ2-1; TRBD2 agrees at 13 bases. The CDR3 loop spans 15 amino acids. Per germline, CDR1 DFQATT and CDR2 SNEGSKA (reference sequence). V was clipped by 5 bases and J by 4 bases; unmatched bases: 5. The CDR3 loop is CSASLAGGIYNEQFF. The CDR3 bases are TGCAGTGCTTCACTAGCGGGGGGGATATACAATGAGCAGTTCTTC.

The table lists this clonotype with a few counts. This chain joins TRBV5-4 and TRBJ2-3; TRBD2 is a possible D gene (6 bases). The CDR3 covers 15 residues. Between the trimmed V and J ends, which lost 4 bases and 1 base, there was a span of 13 bases. Germline lookup yields CDR1 SGHNT and CDR2 YYREEE (reference sequence). The chain's CDR3 is CASSDGTLRTDTQYF. The CDR3 DNA reads as TGTGCCAGCAGCGACGGGACTTTACGCACAGATACGCAGTATTTT.

This chain uses TRBV29-1 with TRBJ1-1; the match to TRBD1 covers 7 bases. The CDR3 totals 16 residues. Germline V lookup: CDR1 SQVTM, CDR2 ANQGSEA. The trim removed 5 bases at V and 3 bases at J, leaving 15 bases unmatched. The DNA for the CDR3 is TGCAGCGTTTTGGGAGGTACAGGGGTGGTGGACACTGAAGCTTTCTTT. Its protein product is CSVLGGTGVVDTEAFF.

The chain combines TRBV20-1 with TRBJ1-2, with D perhaps TRBD1 (6 bases). There are 14 residues in the CDR3. Trimming took off 5 bases at V and 8 bases at J, with 21 bases between the two ends. Per the germline V gene, CDR1 is DFQATT and CDR2 is SNEGSKA (reference sequence). In DNA form, the CDR3 reads TGCAGTGCTCCACAGGGTCCCGCCGCCTTGGGCTACACCTTC. Its protein product is CSAPQGPAALGYTF.

This rearrangement joins TRBV30 to TRBJ2-5; TRBD2 matches at 9 bases. Germline trimming cut 8 bases from V and 5 bases from J; bases unmatched to any gene: 9. The CDR3 has 13 amino acids. Germline lookup yields CDR1 GTSNPN and CDR2 SVGIG (reference sequence). The CDR3 nucleotides are TGTGCCCGGACTCGGACTAGCGTGGAGACCCAGTACTTC. Translated: CARTRTSVETQYF.